One and the same sample provided the 18 T cell receptor beta chains below, sequenced in a study of T-cell memory formation after mild COVID-19. TCRdb analysed the 5' RACE reads with MiXCR anew, one entry per CDR3 protein. There are approximately 300,000 distinct CDR3 sequences in the sample; around a sixth occur only once, and 22% lies in the top ten. Material: PBMCs or a T cell subset sorted from them (not recorded which). These receptors all stem from a man between 18 and 29 years old who had mild COVID-19 (a few samples of this study predate the infection). Cell type and time point are not known.

The table lists this clonotype with a few counts. J is TRBJ1-1 and V is TRBV29-1, with 7 bases aligning to TRBD1. Unmatched junction bases numbered 6, after V lost 6 bases and J lost 8 bases. Germline V gives CDR1 SQVTM, CDR2 ANQGSEA. The CDR3 extends over 11 amino acids. The CDR3 protein is CSVIGQVEAFF. The CDR3 nucleotides are TGCAGCGTCATAGGACAGGTCGAAGCTTTCTTT.

This clonotype showed up just a few times. CDR3 in amino acids: CASSYQRGPNTQYF. CDR3 bases: TGTGCCAGCAGTTACCAGCGGGGGCCGAATACGCAGTATTTT. V usage is TRBV6-5 and J usage is TRBJ2-3; 8 nucleotides align to TRBD2. V dropped 2 bases and J dropped 7; count of bases not matched to a gene: 5. Germline lookup yields CDR1 MNHEY and CDR2 SVGAGI. This CDR3 has 14 amino acids.

This clonotype was counted between two and nine times. The chain has TRBV3-1 and TRBJ2-7; D not certain. Germline lookup yields CDR1 LGHDT and CDR2 YNNKEL (reference sequence). This CDR3 comprises 13 residues. Trimming stripped 3 bases from V and 4 bases from J, with 10 bases between. The CDR3: CASSHVSDYEQYF. The CDR3 coding sequence is TGTGCCAGCAGCCATGTATCTGATTACGAGCAGTACTTC.

This sequence joins TRBV5-1 and TRBJ2-2, with TRBD1 identical over 10 bases. With 2 bases clipped from V and 4 bases from J, the junction kept 2 bases outside the gene matches. CDR3 size: 15 residues. The germline gives CDR1 SGHRS, CDR2 YFSETQ. This CDR3 is CASSFRDRGTGELFF. Written as DNA, the CDR3 is TGCGCCAGCAGCTTCCGGGACAGGGGCACCGGGGAGCTGTTTTTT. Complete variable domain (other parts from reference TRBV5-1 and TRBJ2-2): KAGVTQTPRYLIKTRGQQVTLSCSPISGHRSVSWYQQTPGQGLQFLFEYFSETQRNKGNFPGRFSGRQFSNSRSEMNVSTLELGDSALYLCASSFRDRGTGELFFGEGSRLTVL.

The chain has TRBV20-1 and TRBJ2-2, with D perhaps matching TRBD2 (5 bases). Trimming took 3 bases from V and 4 from J, leaving 15 bases between them. CDR3 length: 15 residues. In germline, CDR1 is DFQATT, CDR2 SNEGSKA (reference sequence). CDR3 DNA sequence: TGCAGTGCTAGGGCGAGGGCTTGGGGCACCGGGGAGCTGTTTTTT. Translation: CSARARAWGTGELFF.

This clonotype was seen a handful of times. The chain has TRBV6-2 or TRBV6-3 and TRBJ1-1, with D maybe TRBD1 (6 bases). Germline assignment: CDR1 MNHEY and CDR2 SVGEGT. Trimming removed 4 bases at V and 6 bases at J, with 15 bases between. The length of the CDR3 is 14 residues. The DNA for the CDR3 is TGTGCCAGCAGTTTCCGCCGGGGGCTGGCTGAAGCTTTCTTT. It yields the protein CASSFRRGLAEAFF.

V gene TRBV7-9 combines with J gene TRBJ1-1; D gene ambiguous. V lost 10 bases to trimming and J lost 2 bases, with 11 bases between them. CDR1 is SEHNR, CDR2 FQNEAQ, per germline (reference sequence). The CDR3 loop spans 12 amino acids. The DNA for the CDR3 is TGTGCCACCGGGGTCCGAAACACTGAAGCTTTCTTT. Amino acids: CATGVRNTEAFF. The variable domain in full, with the rest retrieved from reference TRBV7-9 and TRBJ1-1, is DTGVSQNPRHKITKRGQNVTFRCDPISEHNRLYWYRQTLGQGPEFLTYFQNEAQLEKSRLLSDRFSAERPKGSFSTLEIQRTEQGDSAMYLCATGVRNTEAFFGQGTRLTVV.

V and J are TRBV4-2 and TRBJ1-3; D is unclear. The germline CDR1 and CDR2 sequences are LGHNA and YNFKEQ. CDR3 length: 16 residues. Trimming shortened V by 0 bases and J by 2 bases, and 11 bases separated the two germline ends. CDR3 residues: CASSQDVGSAGNTIYF. In DNA form, the CDR3 reads TGTGCCAGCAGCCAAGATGTCGGCTCGGCTGGAAACACCATATATTTT.

This clonotype was counted ten times or more. The chain combines TRBV6-5 with TRBJ1-4; D may be TRBD1 (6 bases). The CDR3 extends over 15 amino acids. Trimming left V 0 bases short and J 2 bases short, with 7 bases between. The germline V gene encodes CDR1 MNHEY and CDR2 SVGAGI. DNA for the CDR3: TGTGCCAGCAGTTACTCGGACAGTACTAATGAAAAACTGTTTTTT. Translated, it gives CASSYSDSTNEKLFF.

This clonotype appeared many times. V usage is TRBV5-1 and J usage is TRBJ1-3; TRBD1 might be the D (5 bases). Trimming removed 2 bases from V and 12 bases from J, with 18 bases in between. The germline V gene encodes CDR1 SGHRS and CDR2 YFSETQ. There are 14 residues in the CDR3. The CDR3 nucleotides read TGCGCCAGCAGCTTAATACACCTGGGGACGGACATATATTTT. This encodes CASSLIHLGTDIYF.

This clonotype was recorded a few times. Written as DNA, the CDR3 is TGCGCCAGCAGCCCACAGGGGGACTATGGCTACACCTTC. Its translation: CASSPQGDYGYTF. The chain recombines TRBV4-3 with TRBJ1-2; the match to TRBD1 covers 8 bases. Germline V gene sequence: CDR1 LGHNA, CDR2 YSLEER. V lost 4 bases and J lost 3; bases outside the gene matches: 1. CDR3 length: 13 residues.

This clonotype was observed a handful of times. This chain connects TRBV30 to TRBJ1-6; TRBD1 matches 7 bases. Germline CDR1 and CDR2: GTSNPN and SVGIG (reference sequence). J lost 6 bases, V lost 4 bases, and 6 bases had no gene match. The CDR3 loop spans 14 amino acids. The CDR3, as DNA: TGTGCCTGGACTTCAGGGGGAGGTAATTCACCCCTCCACTTT. As protein: CAWTSGGGNSPLHF.

This clonotype has a handful of counts. V gene TRBV19 combines with J gene TRBJ2-1, with TRBD2 as a possible D gene (6 bases). Germline CDR1 and CDR2: LNHDA and SQIVND (reference sequence). V shed 2 bases and J shed 4 bases, with 15 bases lying between them. CDR3 length: 16 residues. The CDR3 region is CASSIMEGDSYNEQFF. CDR3 nucleotides: TGTGCCAGTAGTATAATGGAGGGAGATTCTTACAATGAGCAGTTCTTC.

This clonotype was seen ten or more times. V and J are TRBV5-1 and TRBJ1-1, with 9 bases aligning to TRBD1. CDR3 length: 13 amino acids. CDR1 and CDR2 from the germline V gene are SGHRS and YFSETQ. After removal of 2 bases from V and 8 bases from J, the junction contained 4 bases not matched to a gene. The CDR3 sequence is CASSFSGTGEAFF. In nucleotides, the CDR3 is TGCGCCAGCAGCTTTTCCGGGACAGGGGAAGCTTTCTTT.

The gene calls are TRBV6-1 and TRBJ1-2, with 10 bases fitting TRBD1. V lost 5 bases and J lost 7; bases outside the gene matches: 4. The germline V gene encodes CDR1 MNHNS and CDR2 SASEGT. The CDR3 consists of 13 residues. CDR3 protein: CASSRQGAGGYTF. The CDR3 DNA is TGTGCCAGCAGTAGACAGGGGGCGGGTGGCTACACCTTC.

This clonotype was recorded a few times. The CDR3 reads CASSLKMVLTYYGYTF. The CDR3 region has the DNA TGTGCCAGCAGCTTAAAAATGGTCCTCACCTACTATGGCTACACCTTC. The chain has TRBV7-2 and TRBJ1-2; no clear D. Germline CDR1 is SGHTA and CDR2 is FQGNSA. The CDR3 extends over 16 amino acids. V was shortened by 2 bases and J by 3 bases, with 16 bases between the two germline ends.

In this sample, this clonotype turned up a few times. The rearrangement uses TRBV28 and TRBJ2-4; D not resolved. With 0 bases removed from V and 7 bases from J, the gap between germline ends came to 4 bases. The CDR3 has 12 amino acids. Per germline, CDR1 MDHEN and CDR2 SYDVKM. The CDR3 DNA reads TGTGCCAGCAGTTTATGGATGAACATTCAGTACTTC. Its protein product is CASSLWMNIQYF.

This clonotype was observed at least ten times. The rearrangement links TRBV7-9 to TRBJ2-3; TRBD1 matches at 7 bases. This CDR3 contains 17 residues. Germline CDR1 is SEHNR and CDR2 is FQNEAQ (reference sequence). V lost 1 base to trimming and J lost 2 bases; unmatched junction nucleotides: 9. CDR3 amino acids: CASSLDGTASITDTQYF. DNA for the CDR3: TGTGCCAGCAGCTTAGATGGGACAGCTTCTATCACAGATACGCAGTATTTT.